The 2 T cell receptor beta chains given below trace back to one sample, sequenced in a study of Graves' ophthalmopathy and Graves' hyperthyroidism. RNA transcripts served as template for amplifying TCR beta CDR3 sequences. The workflow started with a first-round RT-PCR run with HTBI primers and then moved on to a second-round multiplex PCR. TCRdb reanalysed the multiplex PCR reads using MiXCR and keeps one entry per CDR3 protein. The sample consists of 900,000 to 1,200,000 distinct CDR3 sequences, about 38% of them appearing once. Specimen: peripheral blood or thyroid tissue (not recorded which). These receptor sequences come from an adult man with Graves' hyperthyroidism.

This clonotype was picked up a small number of times. This may arise from a read error, as a much more abundant clone is one base away. The gene calls are TRBV5-1 and TRBJ2-2; D remains unclear. Germline CDR1 reads SGHRS; CDR2 reads YFSETQ. CDR3 length: 15 residues. CDR3 bases: TGCGCCGGCAGCCAGGACCAGCCTGGCACCGGGGAGCTGTTTTTT. Encoded protein: CAGSQDQPGTGELFF.

The chain joins TRBV14 to TRBJ2-5; D is unclear. The CDR3 is made up of 16 amino acids. With 3 bases removed from V and 0 bases from J, the gap between germline ends came to 14 bases. CDR1 is SGHDN, CDR2 FVKESK, per germline. This CDR3 reads CASSQTPGLYQETQYF. The CDR3 nucleotides read TGTGCCAGCAGCCAGACCCCCGGGCTGTACCAAGAGACCCAGTACTTC.